This TCR beta chain was sequenced for a study of T cells after somatic rescue of genetic block. Sequenced by immunoSEQ multiplex PCR; TCRdb stores in-frame clones only, minus some. Here the sample spans around 70,000 clones, roughly 90% being singletons. CDR1 is SGHNT and CDR2 is YYREEE in the germline V gene (reference sequence). V dropped 2 bases and J dropped 7 bases, with 10 bases sitting between them. The CDR3 covers 14 residues. The rearrangement uses TRBV5-4 and TRBJ1-6; D not resolved. The TCR originated in a man aged 35-49 years. The source material was peripheral blood mononuclear cells (PBMCs). The CDR3 is CASSFSDVNSPLHF. The DNA for the CDR3 is TGTGCCAGCAGCTTTTCCGACGTCAATTCACCCCTCCACTTT.